Shown below are 2 T cell receptor beta chains from a single sample sequenced in a study of T-cell reconstitution after alpha-beta-depleted transplantation in children. For TCRbeta, the library was prepared with unique molecular identifiers. One entry per CDR3 protein results from TCRdb running MiXCR on the PCR reads. Of about 410,000 distinct CDR3 sequences listed, 20% are singletons. This specimen was PBMCs from the stem cell graft donor, taken from the stem cell graft. The receptors originated from a human donor who donated a stem cell graft to a child with acute myeloid leukemia.

The V call is TRBV7-9, the J call TRBJ1-1, with D tentatively TRBD1 (6 bases). Trimming pared 5 bases from V and 7 bases from J, leaving 14 bases between. CDR1 SEHNR and CDR2 FQNEAQ come from the germline V gene (reference sequence). The CDR3 is 13 residues long. The CDR3 spells CASSRVGGSEAFF. The CDR3 nucleotides are TGTGCCAGCAGCCGAGTCGGGGGCAGTGAAGCTTTCTTT.

This clonotype was seen a handful of times. The chain recombines TRBV27 with TRBJ2-1; 10 nucleotides match TRBD2. V was pared by 5 bases and J by 3 bases, with 7 bases of the junction left unmatched. Per germline, CDR1 MNHEY and CDR2 SMNVEV (reference sequence). The CDR3 spans 16 residues. CDR3 region: CASSLRTSGDYNEQFF. The CDR3 coding sequence is TGTGCCAGCAGTCTTAGGACTAGCGGAGACTACAATGAGCAGTTCTTC.